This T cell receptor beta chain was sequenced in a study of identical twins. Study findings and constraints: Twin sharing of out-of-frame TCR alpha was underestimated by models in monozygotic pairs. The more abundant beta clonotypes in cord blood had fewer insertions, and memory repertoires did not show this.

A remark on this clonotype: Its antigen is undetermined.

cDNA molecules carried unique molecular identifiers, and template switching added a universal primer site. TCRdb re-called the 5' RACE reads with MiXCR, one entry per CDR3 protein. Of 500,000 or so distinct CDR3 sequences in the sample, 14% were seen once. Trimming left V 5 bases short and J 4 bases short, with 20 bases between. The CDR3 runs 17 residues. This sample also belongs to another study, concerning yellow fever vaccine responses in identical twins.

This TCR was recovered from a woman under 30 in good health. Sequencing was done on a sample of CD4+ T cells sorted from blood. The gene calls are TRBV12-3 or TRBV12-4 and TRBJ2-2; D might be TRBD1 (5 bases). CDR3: CASSPGPGALGTGELFF. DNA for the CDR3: TGTGCCAGCAGTCCGGGTCCTGGGGCCCTCGGCACCGGGGAGCTGTTTTTT.